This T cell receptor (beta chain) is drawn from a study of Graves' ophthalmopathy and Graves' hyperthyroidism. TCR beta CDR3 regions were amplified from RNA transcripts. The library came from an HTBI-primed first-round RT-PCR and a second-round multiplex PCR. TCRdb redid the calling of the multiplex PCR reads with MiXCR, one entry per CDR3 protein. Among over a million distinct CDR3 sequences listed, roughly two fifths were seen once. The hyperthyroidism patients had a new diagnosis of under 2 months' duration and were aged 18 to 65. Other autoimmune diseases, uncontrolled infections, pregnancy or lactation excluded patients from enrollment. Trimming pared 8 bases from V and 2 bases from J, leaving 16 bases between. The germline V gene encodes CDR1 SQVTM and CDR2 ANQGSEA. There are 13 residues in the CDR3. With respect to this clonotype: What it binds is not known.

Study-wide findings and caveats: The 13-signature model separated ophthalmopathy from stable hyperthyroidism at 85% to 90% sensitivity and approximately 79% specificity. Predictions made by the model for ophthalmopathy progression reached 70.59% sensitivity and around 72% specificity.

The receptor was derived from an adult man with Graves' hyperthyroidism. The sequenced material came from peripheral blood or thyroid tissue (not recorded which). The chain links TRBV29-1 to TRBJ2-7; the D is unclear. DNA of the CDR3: TGCAGCATTAACGGATCCAGGACCTACGAGCAGTACTTC. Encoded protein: CSINGSRTYEQYF.